One and the same sample provided the 28 T cell receptor beta chains below, sequenced in a study of T cell responses to AZD1222 COVID-19 vaccine. Produced via immunoSEQ multiplex PCR; TCRdb's table is partial and in-frame only. The sample shows 95,000 to 150,000 clones, more than 75% of them seen only once. Specimen: peripheral blood, collected on day 0 of AZD1222 vaccination. These receptors were collected from an adult in good health.

This clone appeared a single time. The chain employs TRBV12-3 or TRBV12-4 and TRBJ2-2, with no clear D. This CDR3 has 13 residues. V shed 2 bases and J shed 2 bases, with 3 bases lying between them. Here the CDR3 reads CASSLYNTGELFF. CDR3 sequence (DNA): TGTGCCAGCAGTTTATACAACACCGGGGAGCTGTTTTTT.

The gene calls are TRBV28 and TRBJ1-4; D is unclear. This CDR3 region has 15 residues. Germline assignment: CDR1 MDHEN and CDR2 SYDVKM. V was trimmed by 4 bases and J by 8 bases, leaving 17 bases between them. The CDR3 nucleotides read TGTGCCAGCAGTTCCTCAGGTGGAGGTCACGAAAAACTGTTTTTT. Translation gives CASSSSGGGHEKLFF.

This chain links TRBV7-3 with TRBJ1-1, with 7 bases that match TRBD1. CDR1 and CDR2 from the germline V gene are SGHTA and FQGTGA. J was trimmed by 5 bases and V by 5 bases; bases with no gene match: 8. The CDR3 is 14 residues long. The CDR3 region has the DNA TGTGCCAGCAGCCCTGGACAGGTTCGGACTGAAGCTTTCTTT. This translates into CASSPGQVRTEAFF.

V and J are TRBV28 and TRBJ2-7; the D gene is possibly TRBD1 (6 bases). Per germline, CDR1 MDHEN and CDR2 SYDVKM. The CDR3 has 13 residues. V lost 8 bases and J 7 bases, leaving 18 bases between the germline ends. CDR3 amino acids: CASHRQVPWEQYF. The CDR3 nucleotides are TGTGCCAGCCACAGACAGGTGCCTTGGGAGCAGTACTTC. The whole variable domain, filled in from reference TRBV28 and TRBJ2-7, reads DVKVTQSSRYLVKRTGEKVFLECVQDMDHENMFWYRQDPGLGLRLIYFSYDVKMKEKGDIPEGYSVSREKKERFSLILESASTNQTSMYLCASHRQVPWEQYFGPGTRLTVT.

This sequence joins TRBV30 and TRBJ1-4; D remains ambiguous. The germline gives CDR1 GTSNPN, CDR2 SVGIG (reference sequence). The V gene lost 1 base and the J gene lost 3 bases, with 3 bases spanning the gap. The CDR3 is made up of 12 amino acids. The CDR3 sequence is CAWSGANEKLFF. The CDR3 nucleotides are TGTGCCTGGAGTGGGGCTAATGAAAAACTGTTTTTT. Full variable domain (outside the CDR3, taken from reference TRBV30 and TRBJ1-4): SQTIHQWPATLVQPVGSPLSLECTVEGTSNPNLYWYRQAAGRGLQLLFYSVGIGQISSEVPQNLSASRPQDRQFILSSKKLLLSDSGFYLCAWSGANEKLFFGSGTQLSVL.

The genes are TRBV27 and TRBJ2-6, with D uncertain. The CDR3 covers 17 residues. Germline lookup yields CDR1 MNHEY and CDR2 SMNVEV (reference sequence). Trimming cost V 2 bases and J 0 bases, with 11 bases left between them. CDR3 sequence reads: CASSLLPVPSGANVLTF. DNA of the CDR3: TGTGCCAGCAGTTTACTTCCGGTGCCCTCTGGGGCCAACGTCCTGACTTTC.

The genes are TRBV15 and TRBJ2-1; tentative D call: TRBD2 (5 bases). CDR3 length: 17 amino acids. The V end lost 0 bases, the J end lost 1 base, and 13 bases lay between the germline ends. The germline V gene has CDR1 LNHNV and CDR2 YYDKDF (reference sequence). CDR3 nucleotides: TGTGCCACCAGCAGAGAGGCGCTAGCTAGGTCCTACAATGAGCAGTTCTTC. Protein sequence: CATSREALARSYNEQFF. Combining the CDR3 with reference TRBV15 and TRBJ2-1 gives the whole variable domain DAMVIQNPRYQVTQFGKPVTLSCSQTLNHNVMYWYQQKSSQAPKLLFHYYDKDFNNEADTPDNFQSRRPNTSFCFLDIRSPGLGDTAMYLCATSREALARSYNEQFFGPGTRLTVL.

The chain employs TRBV19 and TRBJ1-2, with unresolved D. V was pared by 0 bases and J by 4 bases, with 9 bases between. This CDR3 contains 14 residues. Germline V CDR1 and CDR2: LNHDA, SQIVND (reference sequence). CDR3 in amino acids: CASSIEAGPYGYTF. For the CDR3, the DNA is TGTGCCAGTAGTATAGAGGCAGGTCCCTATGGCTACACCTTC.

V usage is TRBV11-3 and J usage is TRBJ1-3, with D maybe TRBD1 (6 bases). Trimming removed 4 bases at V and 2 bases at J, with 12 bases between. This CDR3 spans 15 amino acids. Germline CDR1 reads SGHNT; CDR2 reads YENEEA. CDR3 region: CASSSRGNTGNTIYF. The CDR3 region has the DNA TGTGCCAGCAGCTCGAGGGGGAATACTGGAAACACCATATATTTT.

The chain has TRBV28 and TRBJ1-5; weak D call: TRBD1 (5 bases). This CDR3 has 16 amino acids. Trimming stripped 5 bases from V and 2 bases from J, with 16 bases between. The germline gives CDR1 MDHEN, CDR2 SYDVKM. The CDR3 nucleotides are TGTGCCAGCAGTCAAGGGACCGCCGTCGGCAATCAGCCCCAGCATTTT. Its protein product is CASSQGTAVGNQPQHF.

The genes are TRBV21-1 and TRBJ2-7; the table assigns TRBD2, which was not confirmed against the DNA. TRBV21-1 is reported as a pseudogene. CDR3 length: 17 residues. For the CDR3, the DNA is TGTGCCAGCAGCAAAGTATATGGGACTATAAGCTCCTACGAGCAGTACTTC. Its protein is CASSKVYGTISSYEQYF.

V is TRBV6-5 and J is TRBJ2-2; the match to TRBD1 covers 8 bases. Germline assignment: CDR1 MNHEY and CDR2 SVGAGI. The CDR3 contains 16 residues. Trimming took 1 base from V and 0 from J; bases not matched to a gene: 1. Here the CDR3 reads CASSYLQGANTGELFF. The CDR3 bases are TGTGCCAGCAGTTACTTACAGGGGGCGAACACCGGGGAGCTGTTTTTT.

The chain uses TRBV7-3 and TRBJ1-1; a weak D match, TRBD1 (5 bases). This CDR3 comprises 15 residues. V was shortened by 5 bases and J by 4 bases, with 17 bases between the two germline ends. Germline V gene lookup returns CDR1 SGHTA and CDR2 FQGTGA. The CDR3 is CASSPHGYGGTEAFF. In nucleotides, the CDR3 is TGTGCCAGCAGCCCGCACGGTTACGGGGGCACTGAAGCTTTCTTT.

The gene calls are TRBV28 and TRBJ1-3; D is undetermined. This CDR3 comprises 11 residues. Trimming shortened V by 3 bases and J by 6 bases, and 3 bases separated the two germline ends. Germline CDR1 and CDR2: MDHEN and SYDVKM. CDR3 DNA sequence: TGTGCCAGCAGTTTGACAAACACCATATATTTT. Encoded protein: CASSLTNTIYF.

The rearrangement joins TRBV12-3 or TRBV12-4 to TRBJ1-1; D unclear. The CDR3 is made up of 13 amino acids. With 6 bases removed from V and 2 bases from J, the gap between germline ends came to 10 bases. The CDR3 DNA reads as TGTGCCAGCAGCCGAAAGGGAAACACTGAAGCTTTCTTT. Residues: CASSRKGNTEAFF.

V usage is TRBV19 and J usage is TRBJ1-5, with 7 bases lining up with TRBD1. Germline CDR1 and CDR2: LNHDA and SQIVND (reference sequence). The V segment lost 5 bases and the J segment 4 bases; nucleotides outside the gene matches: 8. The CDR3 is made up of 15 amino acids. The CDR3 here is CASSGLGQLNQPQHF. The DNA for the CDR3 is TGTGCCAGTAGTGGCCTGGGACAGCTAAATCAGCCCCAGCATTTT.

V is TRBV11-3 and J is TRBJ2-5; a weak D match, TRBD1 (6 bases). The CDR3 runs to 13 residues. V was clipped by 5 bases and J by 5 bases, with 12 bases between them. CDR1 and CDR2 (germline): SGHNT, YENEEA. The CDR3 DNA is TGTGCCAGCAGCCCCAGGGGTTGGGAGACCCAGTACTTC. Translating it yields CASSPRGWETQYF.

The genes are TRBV7-2 and TRBJ1-4; D not certain. The germline gives CDR1 SGHTA, CDR2 FQGNSA. This CDR3 has 14 residues. V was trimmed by 5 bases and J by 3 bases, leaving 10 bases between them. The CDR3 is CASSPGYANEKLFF. The CDR3 DNA reads TGTGCCAGCAGCCCCGGCTACGCTAATGAAAAACTGTTTTTT.

J is TRBJ1-1 and V is TRBV6-5; no clear D. Germline loops: CDR1 MNHEY, CDR2 SVGAGI. Trimming removed 0 bases at V and 0 bases at J, with 5 bases between. This CDR3 spans 14 amino acids. CDR3 sequence reads: CASSYSFLNTEAFF. CDR3 nucleotide sequence: TGTGCCAGCAGTTACTCCTTCCTGAACACTGAAGCTTTCTTT.

This sequence joins TRBV6-2 or TRBV6-3 and TRBJ2-7, with 11 bases lining up with TRBD2. In germline, CDR1 is MNHEY, CDR2 SVGEGT. The CDR3 has 14 amino acids. The V segment lost 2 bases and the J segment 3 bases; nucleotides outside the gene matches: 0. CDR3 bases: TGTGCCAGCAGTTACGGGACTAGCGGCTACGAGCAGTACTTC. This gives the protein CASSYGTSGYEQYF.

This clone was seen repeatedly, ten times or more. The chain employs TRBV7-9 and TRBJ2-3; D possibly corresponds to TRBD1 (6 bases). With 5 bases removed from V and 2 bases from J, the gap between germline ends came to 23 bases. Germline V gives CDR1 SEHNR, CDR2 FQNEAQ (reference sequence). This CDR3 is built from 18 residues. CDR3 residues: CASSPGDTGLVLTDTQYF. In DNA form, the CDR3 reads TGTGCCAGCAGCCCGGGTGACACAGGGCTGGTCCTCACAGATACGCAGTATTTT.

This chain links TRBV10-2 with TRBJ2-3, with TRBD2 matching over 10 bases. The V segment lost 7 bases and the J segment 0 bases; nucleotides outside the gene matches: 13. This CDR3 is 18 amino acids long. The germline CDR1 and CDR2 sequences are WSHSY and SAAADI. CDR3 protein: CASISASGGLASTDTQYF. The CDR3 nucleotides read TGCGCCAGCATCTCAGCTAGCGGGGGACTTGCTAGCACAGATACGCAGTATTTT.

The V call is TRBV11-2, the J call TRBJ1-1, with D unclear. Germline CDR1 is SGHAT and CDR2 is FQNNGV. V was cut by 1 base and J by 5 bases, with 11 bases left in between. The CDR3 has 14 amino acids. The CDR3 bases are TGTGCCAGCAGCTTAGGCAAGGTCTGGACTGAAGCTTTCTTT. Translated, it gives CASSLGKVWTEAFF.

The J gene is TRBJ2-1, the V gene TRBV6-2 or TRBV6-3, with TRBD1 matching 10 bases. The CDR3 runs 15 residues. The V and J ends lost 2 bases and 8 bases, in that order; junction bases with no gene match: 6. Looked up from germline, CDR1 is MNHEY and CDR2 is SVGEGT. This CDR3 reads CASSYDRGRFDEQFF. In DNA, the CDR3 is TGTGCCAGCAGTTACGACAGGGGGCGCTTTGATGAGCAGTTCTTC.

The chain uses TRBV7-9 and TRBJ2-7; D not resolved. Looked up from germline, CDR1 is SEHNR and CDR2 is FQNEAQ (reference sequence). The V gene lost 4 bases and the J gene lost 6 bases, with 7 bases spanning the gap. This CDR3 is built from 11 residues. The CDR3 loop is CASSSAGEQYF. CDR3 bases: TGTGCCAGCAGCTCCGCTGGCGAGCAGTACTTC.

Remarks on this clone: A junction end diverges from the germline sequence, so it may reflect a read error. The chain recombines TRBV6-1 with TRBJ2-7, with D possibly being TRBD1 (5 bases). The CDR3 totals 15 residues. CDR1 and CDR2 (germline): MNHNS, SASEGT. The CDR3 region is CASSKAGNPTYEQYF. The CDR3 DNA is TGTGCCAGCAGTAAAGCAGGGAATCCCACCTACGAGCAGTACTTC.

The chain couples TRBV5-1 to TRBJ1-5; D is uncertain. With 4 bases removed from V and 7 bases from J, the gap between germline ends came to 18 bases. CDR1 SGHRS and CDR2 YFSETQ come from the germline V gene. CDR3 length: 15 amino acids. The CDR3 spells CASSPESGFGQPQHF. The CDR3 DNA reads TGCGCCAGCAGCCCAGAAAGCGGATTCGGGCAGCCCCAGCATTTT.

This rearrangement joins TRBV7-2 to TRBJ1-3; D is undetermined. Trimming took off 5 bases at V and 4 bases at J, with 6 bases between the two ends. The germline CDR1 and CDR2 sequences are SGHTA and FQGNSA. There are 12 residues in the CDR3. The CDR3 nucleotides read TGTGCCAGCAGCGCAGCCGGAAACACCATATATTTT. Translating gives CASSAAGNTIYF.